This TCR beta chain was identified during a study of T cell responses to AZD1222 COVID-19 vaccine. Findings and caveats of the study: The donor group comprised mostly white British people and more females; the analysis possibly underestimated clonal diversity. Of spike-specific TCRs, nearly half reportedly target regions left unmutated in variants. CD4 TCRs covered the whole spike, strongest at regions 160-218 and 743-854. Samples come after the peak T cell response, not at day 14.

Method: immunoSEQ multiplex PCR; TCRdb's copy keeps in-frame clones and lacks some. The repertoire has around 78,000 clones, just over 90% of them found once; the top ten carry about 3.1%. The V and J ends lost 4 bases and 3 bases respectively, with 17 bases between them. Germline-derived CDR1 and CDR2 are SGHNT and YYREEE (reference sequence). The CDR3 is 15 amino acids. With respect to this clone: Its specificity is not known.

This rearrangement joins TRBV5-4 to TRBJ2-7, with D maybe TRBD1 (6 bases). Specimen: peripheral blood, collected 28 days after the second AZD1222 dose. The receptor comes from an adult who received the AZD1222 COVID-19 vaccine. CDR3 sequence (DNA): TGTGCCAGCAGCACACACCGGGACACCAACTACGAGCAGTACTTC. Residues: CASSTHRDTNYEQYF.